Below are 32 T cell receptor beta chains sequenced from a single sample in a study of breast tumors, draining lymph nodes, adjacent tissues. TCRdb re-called the multiplex PCR reads with MiXCR, one entry per CDR3 protein. The sample records 150,000 to 200,000 distinct CDR3 sequences, around 35% being singletons. Axillary draining lymph nodes of breast cancer patients supplied the node samples. Material for sequencing was axillary lymph node tissue. Every receptor here comes from a female donor with breast cancer. Some clones in this sample may be carry-over from other donors' samples.

The chain employs TRBV20-1 and TRBJ1-6, with 7 nucleotides matching TRBD1. V lost 4 bases and J lost 7; bases outside the gene matches: 10. The CDR3 runs to 15 residues. CDR1 is DFQATT and CDR2 is SNEGSKA in the germline V gene (reference sequence). The CDR3 sequence: CSAKNRDSRNSPLHF. DNA for the CDR3: TGCAGTGCTAAGAACCGGGACAGTCGCAATTCACCCCTCCACTTT.

This clonotype was recorded once. The chain has TRBV9 and TRBJ1-4; D may be TRBD1 (5 bases). This CDR3 has 16 residues. V lost 0 bases and J lost 14, with 23 bases in between. The germline CDR1 and CDR2 sequences are SGDLS and YYNGEE. DNA of the CDR3: TGTGCCAGCAGCGTAGGCGCCCTCTCTGGGGCCAACGTCCTGTTTTTT. Translation gives CASSVGALSGANVLFF.

In its sample, this clonotype was seen many times. The chain couples TRBV7-3 to TRBJ2-2, with D hard to call. The CDR3 extends over 13 amino acids. CDR1 is SGHTA, CDR2 FQGTGA, per germline. Trimming left V 1 base short and J 6 bases short, with 6 bases between. The CDR3 reads CASSLMVSGELFF. In nucleotides, the CDR3 is TGTGCCAGCAGCTTAATGGTCTCCGGGGAGCTGTTTTTT.

The chain carries TRBV6-5 and TRBJ2-1; TRBD1 aligns across 7 bases. With V trimmed by 6 bases and J by 2 bases, 1 base remained unmatched. CDR1 is MNHEY, CDR2 SVGAGI, per germline. The CDR3 totals 13 residues. The CDR3 nucleotides are TGTGCCAGCAGAACAGGGGCCTACAATGAGCAGTTCTTC. Its translation is CASRTGAYNEQFF.

This clonotype has at least ten counts. This chain joins TRBV4-1 and TRBJ2-1, with TRBD2 matching over 10 bases. The CDR3 is 17 amino acids. J was trimmed by 4 bases and V by 2 bases; bases with no gene match: 8. CDR1 is MGHRA and CDR2 is YSYEKL in the germline V gene. The CDR3 loop is CASSQYSGRTAYNEQFF. The CDR3 nucleotides read TGCGCCAGCAGCCAATATAGCGGGAGGACGGCTTACAATGAGCAGTTCTTC.

This clonotype showed up many times. The chain employs TRBV5-1 and TRBJ2-2; D perhaps matches TRBD1 (6 bases). There are 13 residues in the CDR3. CDR1 and CDR2 (germline): SGHRS, YFSETQ. V lost 0 bases and J lost 6, with 6 bases in between. This chain's CDR3 is CASSLEGAGELFF. For the CDR3, the DNA is TGCGCCAGCAGCTTGGAGGGGGCCGGGGAGCTGTTTTTT.

With regard to this clonotype: The junction does not match germline at one end; this may be a read error. This chain's CDR3 is CASSQMIVGVGPELSF. In DNA form, the CDR3 reads TGTGCCAGCAGCCAAATGATTGTCGGTGTCGGCCCGGAACTGTCTTTT. The V gene is TRBV14, the J gene TRBJ1-4; no clear D gene. The germline gives CDR1 SGHDN, CDR2 FVKESK. The CDR3 length is 16 residues.

Remarks on this clonotype: Being one base from a much bigger clone, this may be a read error. The chain links TRBV27 to TRBJ2-7, with D uncertain. Germline CDR1 MNHEY, CDR2 SMNVEV (reference sequence). The length of the CDR3 is 14 residues. CDR3 loop: CASSLTDTSYELYF. CDR3 in DNA: TGTGCCAGCAGTTTAACCGACACTTCTTACGAGCTGTACTTC.

This clonotype has a count of ten or more. One end of the junction varies from germline; a read error may be responsible. The chain combines TRBV5-1 with TRBJ2-7; 11 bases match TRBD1. This CDR3 comprises 14 residues. From germline, CDR1 is SGHRS and CDR2 YFSETQ. This CDR3 is CASSPGTGGYEQYF. CDR3 in DNA: TGTGCCAGCAGCCCAGGGACAGGGGGCTACGAGCAGTACTTC.

Turning to this clonotype: The junction and the germline gene differ at one end; a read error may be behind it. DNA of the CDR3: TGTGCCTGCAGTGCTGGACTGGTTGAGGCCAACGTCCTGACTTTC. It yields the protein CACSAGLVEANVLTF. The rearrangement joins TRBV2 to TRBJ2-6; tentatively, D is TRBD2 (5 bases). The CDR3 has 15 residues. The germline gives CDR1 SNHLY, CDR2 FYNNEI.

The CDR3 nucleotides read TGTGCCACCCGTCGGGGGGAGGGAGATACGCAGTATTTT. Its translation is CATRRGEGDTQYF. The chain combines TRBV24-1 with TRBJ2-2; 7 bases map to TRBD2. The DNA end lines up better with TRBJ2-3; the J call may be wrong. Per the germline V gene, CDR1 is KGHDR and CDR2 is SFDVKD. The CDR3 is 13 amino acids.

This clonotype was seen once. The J gene is TRBJ2-5, the V gene TRBV7-8; possibly TRBD1 or TRBD2 for D (5 bases each). Germline-derived CDR1 and CDR2 are SGHVS and FQNEAQ. This CDR3 is built from 17 residues. The V and J ends lost 8 bases and 2 bases respectively, with 24 bases between them. DNA of the CDR3: TGTGCCAGCGATTATGGGACCCTTTTGGGAACTCAAGAGACCCAGTACTTC. It encodes CASDYGTLLGTQETQYF.

This clonotype has only one observation. This may stem from a read error, because a much larger clone lies one nucleotide away. The chain employs TRBV6-6 and TRBJ2-7; D unclear. CDR3 length equals 14 residues. Trimming took 5 bases from V and 3 from J, leaving 14 bases between them. CDR1 is MNHNY, CDR2 SVGAGI, per germline (reference sequence). The CDR3 region has the DNA TGTGCCAGCAGTCCCCGGAACAGCCGCTACGAGCAGTACTTC. This codes for CASSPRNSRYEQYF.

The CDR3 spells CASSLAWVAGGYNEQFF. The CDR3 bases are TGTGCCAGCAGCTTAGCTTGGGTAGCGGGGGGGTACAATGAGCAGTTCTTC. V and J are TRBV7-8 and TRBJ2-1, with 11 nucleotides matching TRBD2. The V and J ends lost 0 bases and 4 bases, in that order; junction bases with no gene match: 5. Looked up from germline, CDR1 is SGHVS and CDR2 is FQNEAQ. The CDR3 runs to 17 residues.

The gene calls are TRBV20-1 and TRBJ2-2, with D tentatively TRBD1 (5 bases). The germline V and J ends were trimmed by 3 bases and 10 bases, with 12 bases remaining between them. Germline V CDR1 and CDR2: DFQATT, SNEGSKA (reference sequence). This CDR3 has 12 residues. The CDR3 bases are TGCAGTGCTAGGACAGCCCGAGAGGAGCTGTTTTTT. It encodes CSARTAREELFF.

This chain links TRBV7-2 with TRBJ2-7, with 10 bases aligning to TRBD1. CDR3 length: 15 amino acids. The V and J ends lost 5 bases and 6 bases, in that order; junction bases with no gene match: 10. Germline V gives CDR1 SGHTA, CDR2 FQGNSA. The CDR3 region is CASSPRDRGTSEQYF. CDR3 coding DNA: TGTGCCAGCAGCCCACGGGACAGGGGTACTTCCGAGCAGTACTTC.

About this clonotype itself: A clone one base away is much larger, so this may be a read error. DNA for the CDR3: TGTGCCAGCGCGGTTAGACACACAGATACGCAGTATTTT. This translates into CASAVRHTDTQYF. The chain joins TRBV12-3 or TRBV12-4 to TRBJ2-3; D gene ambiguous. V was clipped by 8 bases and J by 2 bases, with 11 bases between them. The CDR3 has 13 amino acids.

The sample holds many counts of this clonotype. The J gene is TRBJ2-1, the V gene TRBV6-1; 10 bases fit TRBD1. Losses at the gene ends were 10 bases for V and 6 bases for J; bases not matched to a gene: 6. Germline loops: CDR1 MNHNS, CDR2 SASEGT. The CDR3 spans 13 residues. The CDR3 protein is CANRDRGSNEQFF. CDR3 nucleotides: TGTGCCAACCGGGACAGGGGCTCCAATGAGCAGTTCTTC.

This clonotype was observed a few times. This clone may be a read error of a much larger clone one base away. This sequence joins TRBV13 and TRBJ2-7; perhaps TRBD2 as D (5 bases). The CDR3 sequence is 14 residues long. V lost 2 bases to trimming and J lost 6 bases, with 14 bases between them. CDR1 is PRHDT, CDR2 FYEKMQ, per germline (reference sequence). CDR3 amino acids: CASSLRLGGPEQYF. Here the CDR3 DNA reads TGTGCCAGCAGCTTACGCCTAGGAGGTCCCGAGCAGTACTTC.

This clonotype showed up many times. This rearrangement joins TRBV9 to TRBJ1-5; perhaps TRBD1 as D (5 bases). Per germline, CDR1 SGDLS and CDR2 YYNGEE. The CDR3 has 13 residues. V was pared by 7 bases and J by 7 bases, with 15 bases between. Written as DNA, the CDR3 is TGTGCCAGCGATACAGGAGATGGACAGCCCCAGCATTTT. Its translation is CASDTGDGQPQHF.

This clonotype appeared many times. This CDR3 is CSARTQGTQYF. DNA of the CDR3: TGCAGTGCTAGAACACAGGGCACCCAGTACTTC. This chain uses TRBV20-1 with TRBJ2-5, with D possibly matching TRBD1 (6 bases). The CDR3 has 11 residues. Per germline, CDR1 DFQATT and CDR2 SNEGSKA (reference sequence). V was pared by 2 bases and J by 8 bases, with 9 bases between.

There are many counts of this clonotype. The chain recombines TRBV30 with TRBJ2-3; possible D gene TRBD2, 7 bases. This CDR3 comprises 14 residues. Germline-derived CDR1 and CDR2 are GTSNPN and SVGIG (reference sequence). With 7 bases removed from V and 2 bases from J, the gap between germline ends came to 16 bases. In nucleotides, the CDR3 is TGTGCCTCGACGGGGGGCGGGGCCACAGATACGCAGTATTTT. Amino acids: CASTGGGATDTQYF.

This clonotype was counted many times. The chain carries TRBV6-6 and TRBJ2-1; TRBD2 is a possible D gene (7 bases). Between the trimmed V and J ends, which lost 3 bases and 7 bases, there was a span of 22 bases. CDR3 length equals 17 residues. From germline, CDR1 is MNHNY and CDR2 SVGAGI (reference sequence). Here the CDR3 DNA reads TGTGCCAGCAGTTATAAAGGGGGGAGGGCCTCAGGGAATGAGCAGTTCTTC. Residues: CASSYKGGRASGNEQFF.

This clonotype was picked up many times. This chain links TRBV5-4 with TRBJ2-2; TRBD1 matches at 10 bases. The CDR3 consists of 16 residues. Trimming took 4 bases from V and 8 from J; bases not matched to a gene: 11. Germline loops: CDR1 SGHNT, CDR2 YYREEE (reference sequence). The CDR3, as DNA: TGTGCCAGCAGCCCGATAGGACAGGGGGACTTAGGGGAGCTGTTTTTT. Amino acids: CASSPIGQGDLGELFF. The variable domain in full, completed from reference TRBV5-4 and TRBJ2-2, reads ETGVTQSPTHLIKTRGQQVTLRCSSQSGHNTVSWYQQALGQGPQFIFQYYREEENGRGNFPPRFSGLQFPNYSSELNVNALELDDSALYLCASSPIGQGDLGELFFGEGSRLTVL.

This clonotype was observed many times. This chain joins TRBV5-1 and TRBJ2-7; D remains ambiguous. Germline values: CDR1 SGHRS, CDR2 YFSETQ. Trimming took 0 bases from V and 2 from J, leaving 9 bases between them. The CDR3 extends over 14 amino acids. The DNA of the CDR3 is TGCGCCAGCAGCTTGGTGGGGTTGACCTACGAGCAGTACTTC. Its protein product is CASSLVGLTYEQYF.

This sequence joins TRBV2 and TRBJ1-5, with D possibly being TRBD1 (5 bases). Trimming cost V 7 bases and J 3 bases, with 13 bases left between them. The CDR3 has 14 residues. CDR1 SNHLY and CDR2 FYNNEI come from the germline V gene. In DNA form, the CDR3 reads TGTGCCAGCAAAACAGGACAACTCAATCAGCCCCAGCATTTT. Translating it yields CASKTGQLNQPQHF.

As concerns this clonotype: This could be a read error, since a much larger clone is one nucleotide away. DNA for the CDR3: TGTGCCAGCAGTTTTGCCTATGGCTACACCTTC. Translated, it gives CASSFAYGYTF. The chain employs TRBV28 and TRBJ1-2; D remains ambiguous. The CDR3 is made up of 11 amino acids. V dropped 3 bases and J dropped 4 bases, with 3 bases sitting between them. CDR1 MDHEN and CDR2 SYDVKM come from the germline V gene.

This clonotype was recorded many times. One end of the junction varies from germline; a read error may be responsible. The V call is TRBV29-1, the J call TRBJ1-1; D uncertain. The CDR3 is 15 amino acids. Per germline, CDR1 SQVTM and CDR2 ANQGSEA. CDR3 in amino acids: CSVQDTGKRNTEAFF. The CDR3 DNA follows: TGCAGCGTTCAAGATACCGGGAAGAGGAACACTGAAGCTTTCTTT.

The chain links TRBV29-1 to TRBJ2-1, with 9 bases aligning to TRBD1. Germline V gives CDR1 SQVTM, CDR2 ANQGSEA. The V and J ends lost 6 bases and 16 bases, in that order; junction bases with no gene match: 10. CDR3 length equals 11 residues. CDR3 in amino acids: CSVGQGHGQFF. DNA of the CDR3: TGCAGCGTGGGACAGGGCCATGGGCAATTCTTC.

To note about this clonotype: Sequence at one end of the junction differs from germline and may be a read error. The rearrangement uses TRBV7-9 and TRBJ1-4; no clear D gene. The CDR3 length is 12 residues. Germline V gene data show CDR1 as SEHNR and CDR2 as FQNEAQ (reference sequence). The CDR3 DNA sequence: TGTGCCGGCAGCTTAGGCCGGGAAAAACTATTTTTT. Amino acids: CAGSLGREKLFF.

The CDR3 is CATSLGGPTEAFF. The CDR3 bases are TGTGCCACCAGCCTTGGGGGCCCCACTGAAGCTTTCTTT. The V call is TRBV10-3, the J call TRBJ1-1, with D possibly TRBD1 on 6 matching bases. Trimming left V 10 bases short and J 4 bases short, with 16 bases between. Germline lookup yields CDR1 ENHRY and CDR2 SYGVKD. There are 13 residues in the CDR3.

Note on this clonotype: This clone may be a read error of a much larger clone one base away. The chain has TRBV6-2 or TRBV6-3 and TRBJ1-2, with D maybe TRBD1 (6 bases). This CDR3 is 17 amino acids long. V was pared by 6 bases and J by 2 bases, with 22 bases between. Per germline, CDR1 MNHEY and CDR2 SVGEGT. The DNA for the CDR3 is TGTGCCAGCAGCCTCGTCATCACAGGGTCGAGCAACTATGGCTACACCTTC. Protein sequence: CASSLVITGSSNYGYTF.